A selection of T cell receptor beta chains follows, all from one sample in a study of vaccination effects on CD4 cells after COVID-19. Their antigen targets remain unknown. Profiled with immunoSEQ multiplex PCR; TCRdb holds only in-frame clones, not every one. Here the sample spans under 55,000 clones, around 66% being singletons. The material was CD4+ T cells from PBMCs cultured with a peptide pool, obtained before COVID-19 vaccination. The receptors shown here come from a human donor who had a prior SARS-CoV-2 infection. The CDR3 runs from the conserved cysteine through the conserved F or W.

v_gene | CDR3aa
TRBV14 | CASSQGYGFGETQYF
TRBV6-5 | CASSYSRQDSPLHF
TRBV2 | CASSATGTGFNEQYF
TRBV19 | CASSIGQSSGNTIYF
TRBV30 | CAWSSKGRETQYF
TRBV7-8 | CASSLGVPGSGTEAFF
TRBV27 | CASSMNRMGVIPYNSPLHF
TRBV12-3/TRBV12-4 | CASSHGGVGYTF
TRBV29-1 | CSVSWGLAYNEQFF
TRBV7-9 | CASSLTSGGAGDTQYF
TRBV3-1/TRBV3-2 | CASSLSQVRALYGYTF
TRBV28 | CASRGASGSENEQFF
TRBV4-3 | CASSQDFGGQPQHF
TRBV18 | CASSPGGMETQYF
TRBV18 | CASSKMTSGSFEQYF
TRBV2 | CASRDRGFGYTF
TRBV19 | CASMGTPRNIQYF
TRBV5-4 | CASSFYNPDRAGYTF
TRBV2 | CASSGSGNYNEQFF
TRBV4-2 | CASSQYQLGETQYF
TRBV3-1/TRBV3-2 | CASSQGVDPPQYF
TRBV30 | CACPRDIPTEAFF
TRBV21-1 | CASMPVVAGGPEGEQFF
TRBV25-1 | CASSDPRTGGNSPLHF
TRBV7-3 | CASSSAVGNTIYF
TRBV6-6 | CASSYQGSGANVLTF
TRBV19 | CASSIDRGGEYQETQYF
TRBV30 | CAWSRDTSAYNEQFF
TRBV15 | CATSRDRGYEQYF
TRBV20-1 | CSASDLIAGVGNEQFF
TRBV3-1/TRBV3-2 | CASSQDRVGELFF
TRBV7-9 | CASSLFTDTQYF
TRBV7-9 | CASRPTSYRGDVGQYF
TRBV6-5 | CASSYTDSTGGYTF
TRBV7-8 | CASSLRRGNNEQFF
TRBV11-3 | CASSLSPGLATSGELFF
TRBV9 | CASSVGSVQETQYF
TRBV2 | CASSDQAGNSPLHF
TRBV6-7 | CASSLRARGKQFF
TRBV7-3 | CASSLTAGDGLYGYTF
TRBV5-4 | CASSLGGAMNTEAFF
TRBV4-1 | CASSQVQRNYGYTF
TRBV5-1 | CASSRGTGHSETQYF
TRBV5-6 | CASSLSRTGYGYTF
TRBV5-1 | CASSKWATTGVIMKNYGYTF
TRBV6-5 | CASGGQGASNYGYTF
TRBV2 | CASRARGVTDTQYF
TRBV7-2 | CASSFGLAGGENTQYF
TRBV24-1 | CATSHQANTEAFF
TRBV5-1 | CASSLDSGFGTDTQYF
TRBV5-4 | CASSFGLAGQETQYF
TRBV5-1 | CASSLETTGRWSEAFF
TRBV9 | CASSPGEYEQYF